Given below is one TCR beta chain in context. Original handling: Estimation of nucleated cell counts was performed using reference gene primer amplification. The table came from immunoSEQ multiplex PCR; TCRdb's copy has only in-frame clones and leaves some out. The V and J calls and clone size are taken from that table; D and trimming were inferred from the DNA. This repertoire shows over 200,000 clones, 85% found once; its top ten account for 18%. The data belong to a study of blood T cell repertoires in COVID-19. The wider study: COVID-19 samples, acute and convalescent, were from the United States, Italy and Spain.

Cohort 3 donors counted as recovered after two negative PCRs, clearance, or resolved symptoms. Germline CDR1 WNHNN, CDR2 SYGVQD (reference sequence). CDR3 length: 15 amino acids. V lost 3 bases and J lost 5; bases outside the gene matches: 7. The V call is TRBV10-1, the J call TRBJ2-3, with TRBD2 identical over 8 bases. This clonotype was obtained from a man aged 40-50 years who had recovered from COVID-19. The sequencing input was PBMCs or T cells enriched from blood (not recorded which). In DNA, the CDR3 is TGCGCCAGCAGTGAAGCTGGCGGGGGGAGAGATACGCAGTATTTT. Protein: CASSEAGGGRDTQYF.